The present entry profiles one T cell receptor beta chain with its context. Antigen specificity is unknown. The V gene's germline CDR1 is MDHEN and CDR2 SYDVKM. The CDR3 totals 18 residues. V trimming: 3 bases; J trimming: 0 bases; junction bases outside the gene matches: 10. The entry originates in a study of T cell responses to AZD1222 COVID-19 vaccine. Findings and caveats of the study: Unmutated variant regions reportedly attract nearly half of all spike-specific TCRs. Females made up more of the donors, who were largely white British, and clonal diversity may have come out too low.

Libraries were prepared by immunoSEQ multiplex PCR; TCRdb keeps only in-frame clonotypes and omits some of them. The sample has around 150,000 clones; roughly 90% are singletons. Here the sequenced sample was peripheral blood, taken on day 0 of AZD1222 vaccination. The TCR originated in an adult in good health. The rearrangement uses TRBV28 and TRBJ2-2; the match to TRBD2 covers 7 bases. CDR3 DNA: TGTGCCAGCAGTTTCACACCGGGAGGAGGGGCGAACACCGGGGAGCTGTTTTTT. It is translated as CASSFTPGGGANTGELFF.